These 8 T cell receptor beta chains share one sample of origin, sequenced in a study of cytomegalovirus exposure and HLA in healthy donors. With 60 Vbeta and 13 Jbeta primers, the PCR was carried out. Sequenced by immunoSEQ multiplex PCR; TCRdb stores in-frame clones only, minus some. This sample has about 160,000 clones; 87% occur once, and the top ten carry approximately 0.85%. The source material was PBMCs. All receptors derive from a woman between 25 and 40 years old in good health and CMV-seronegative.

This clone was observed a single time. The rearrangement joins TRBV7-9 to TRBJ1-3; 7 bases line up with TRBD1. CDR1 and CDR2 from the germline V gene are SEHNR and FQNEAQ (reference sequence). This CDR3 comprises 15 residues. Losses at the gene ends were 5 bases for V and 0 bases for J; bases not matched to a gene: 4. Here the CDR3 DNA reads TGTGCCAGCAGCCGGACAGGAAGCTCTGGAAACACCATATATTTT. It translates to CASSRTGSSGNTIYF. Drawing the rest from reference TRBV7-9 and TRBJ1-3, the complete variable domain is DTGVSQNPRHKITKRGQNVTFRCDPISEHNRLYWYRQTLGQGPEFLTYFQNEAQLEKSRLLSDRFSAERPKGSFSTLEIQRTEQGDSAMYLCASSRTGSSGNTIYFGEGSWLTVV.

V gene TRBV6-5 combines with J gene TRBJ2-2; D is possibly TRBD1 (7 bases). The CDR3 contains 14 residues. Trimming stripped 2 bases from V and 7 bases from J, with 11 bases between. The germline V gene encodes CDR1 MNHEY and CDR2 SVGAGI. CDR3 sequence reads: CASSYVQGGGELFF. CDR3 in DNA: TGTGCCAGCAGTTACGTGCAGGGGGGCGGGGAGCTGTTTTTT.

The CDR3 bases are TGTGCCTGGAGTGTATCTGAGACCCAGTACTTC. Residues: CAWSVSETQYF. V gene TRBV30 combines with J gene TRBJ2-5; D gene unclear. CDR3 length equals 11 residues. Germline V lookup: CDR1 GTSNPN, CDR2 SVGIG (reference sequence). Trimming shortened V by 0 bases and J by 5 bases, and 4 bases separated the two germline ends.

The chain carries TRBV5-4 and TRBJ2-1; D may be TRBD2 (6 bases). Trimming pared 3 bases from V and 6 bases from J, leaving 19 bases between. This CDR3 comprises 16 residues. The germline V gene has CDR1 SGHNT and CDR2 YYREEE (reference sequence). Here the CDR3 reads CASSSSGTRSSNEQFF. DNA of the CDR3: TGTGCCAGCAGCTCTTCCGGGACTCGTTCGAGCAATGAGCAGTTCTTC.

V and J are TRBV4-1 and TRBJ1-1, with 7 bases identical to TRBD1. The CDR3 is made up of 15 amino acids. The V segment lost 4 bases and the J segment 5 bases; nucleotides outside the gene matches: 10. Germline V CDR1 and CDR2: MGHRA, YSYEKL. The CDR3 loop reads CASSLTSQGVTEAFF. CDR3 bases: TGCGCCAGCAGCCTAACCTCCCAGGGGGTAACTGAAGCTTTCTTT.

The V and J genes are TRBV11-2 and TRBJ2-7; D remains unclear. Germline CDR1 SGHAT, CDR2 FQNNGV. The CDR3 is made up of 13 amino acids. The ends were cut back, 2 bases at V and 5 bases at J, with 10 bases in the middle. In DNA, the CDR3 is TGTGCCAGCAGCTTAATCTCCCTAGACGAGCAGTACTTC. Translation gives CASSLISLDEQYF.

The chain joins TRBV4-3 to TRBJ1-1; a weak D match, TRBD1 (5 bases). This CDR3 spans 15 amino acids. The germline V and J ends were trimmed by 3 bases and 1 base, with 12 bases remaining between them. Germline V lookup: CDR1 LGHNA, CDR2 YSLEER. The CDR3 spells CASSQTLTANTEAFF. The CDR3 bases are TGCGCCAGCAGCCAGACCTTGACAGCGAACACTGAAGCTTTCTTT.

The V call is TRBV18, the J call TRBJ2-2; a possible D gene is TRBD1 (6 bases). From germline, CDR1 is KGHSH and CDR2 LQKENI. The CDR3 sequence is 15 residues long. With 5 bases removed from V and 2 bases from J, the gap between germline ends came to 12 bases. CDR3 sequence reads: CASSTRDINTGELFF. The CDR3 DNA follows: TGTGCCAGCTCAACCCGGGACATTAACACCGGGGAGCTGTTTTTT.